A selection of T cell receptor beta chains follows, all from one sample in a study of CXCR3-negative and CXCR3-positive naive CD8 T cells. TCRdb reprocessed the 5' RACE reads and keeps a single row for each CDR3 protein, giving no DNA. The sample has 130,000 or so distinct CDR3 sequences. Specimen: naive CXCR3- CD8+ T cells from blood. The origin of the receptors is a human donor in good health. Some clones in this sample may be carry-over from other donors' samples. Both conserved end residues are part of each CDR3.

TRBJ1-1	TRBV19	CASSIDPGPNTEAFF
TRBJ1-4	TRBV5-4	CASSQGEATNEKLFF
TRBJ2-1	TRBV7-8	CASSPRGGSSYNEQFF
TRBJ2-7	TRBV28	CASSFPQTEYEQYF
TRBJ1-1	TRBV19	CASSIYRNTEAFF
TRBJ1-5	TRBV7-9	CASGTGDSNQPQHF
TRBJ2-2	TRBV27	CASRPLEGRTGELFF
TRBJ2-1	TRBV29-1	CSGLPGLLNNEQFF
TRBJ2-1	TRBV7-9	CASSLAGISYNEQFF
TRBJ2-1	TRBV27	CASSRDRGYNEQFF
TRBJ2-5	TRBV7-2	CASSLPGTGVGPRETQYF
TRBJ2-1	TRBV5-1	CASSLEQGQEQFF
TRBJ1-1	TRBV6-5	CASSPTLRTEAFF
TRBJ2-3	TRBV13	CASSPDGGGSSTDTQYF
TRBJ2-7	TRBV5-5	CASSWGSDEQYF
TRBJ2-1	TRBV7-9	CASSSERGYNEQFF
TRBJ1-1	TRBV9	CASSVSGRNTEAFF
TRBJ1-3	TRBV2	CASRPTGESGNTIYF
TRBJ2-7	TRBV7-9	CASSFDGGNQYEQYF
TRBJ2-7	TRBV7-9	CASSLNHPGQDYEQYF
TRBJ2-7	TRBV7-8	CASSFLTSGSYEQYF
TRBJ2-1	TRBV20-1	CSARGSGGIYNEQFF
TRBJ2-5	TRBV29-1	CSVAGGPGLAGETQYF
TRBJ1-4	TRBV7-2	CASNNGLSNEKLFF
TRBJ1-1	TRBV5-6	CASGPLTEAFF
TRBJ2-1	TRBV7-9	CARGARGEQFF
TRBJ2-3	TRBV7-2	CASSLGLGTDTQYF
TRBJ2-1	TRBV4-3	CASSHYNEQFF
TRBJ2-7	TRBV27	CASSLSSTGSYEQYF
TRBJ2-1	TRBV7-6	CASSLVSAVSSYNEQFF
TRBJ2-4	TRBV7-9	CASSLEDRVPQYF
TRBJ2-1	TRBV12-3/TRBV12-4	CASSPPGLAGTSYNEQFF
TRBJ2-1	TRBV24-1	CATSDTLTGGFEQFF
TRBJ2-7	TRBV7-8	CASSPGTSGVSSYEQYF
TRBJ2-5	TRBV12-3/TRBV12-4	CASSSAGGPKTQYF
TRBJ2-1	TRBV9	CASSVPSGGFDEQFF
TRBJ2-2	TRBV4-1	CASSQSVAGELFF
TRBJ2-7	TRBV29-1	CSVPGTSGGPYSYEQYF
TRBJ2-7	TRBV27	CASGDRVEEQYF
TRBJ1-6	TRBV23-1	CASSQDTSSYNSPLHF
TRBJ2-4	TRBV24-1	CATSDSRNIQYF
TRBJ1-1	TRBV24-1	CATPRDRTEAFF
TRBJ2-1	TRBV27	CASRLAGGPNEQFF
TRBJ2-7	TRBV7-7	CASSPGLAAQYEQYF
TRBJ2-2	TRBV5-1	CASSSRTGGYTGELFF
TRBJ2-1	TRBV5-4	CASSGGLAHNEQFF
TRBJ2-7	TRBV29-1	CSAGLVYEQYF
TRBJ2-7	TRBV7-6	CASSPFKGKNEPYF
TRBJ2-6	TRBV19	CASSISDRGANVLTF
TRBJ2-5	TRBV5-8	CASSPGLTSAQETQYF
TRBJ2-3	TRBV5-1	CASSWNSVDYTDTQYF
TRBJ2-7	TRBV6-5	CASSYSQRGRSEQYF
TRBJ1-1	TRBV19	CASSIKQVRANTEAFF
TRBJ2-7	TRBV19	CASSGLQGMAPYEQYF
TRBJ1-2	TRBV29-1	CSVLPPGQGKEGYTF
TRBJ2-7	TRBV19	CASSTTVSYEQYF
TRBJ1-1	TRBV4-3	CASSQDRAGYREAFF
TRBJ1-1	TRBV7-9	CASSLSFDRNTEAFF
TRBJ2-1	TRBV20-1	CSARDFIAASSYNEQFF